These 30 T cell receptor beta chains were sequenced from one sample in a study of CD8+CD57+ T cells in acquired aplastic anemia. Researchers used genomic DNA as the template to profile TCR beta VDJ and CDR3. TCRdb reanalysed the reads using MiXCR and keeps one entry per CDR3 protein. Of under 350,000 distinct CDR3 sequences in the sample, approximately 58% were seen once. The patients chosen for sequencing had shown expansion of CD8+CD57+ cells (detected by flow cytometry). Sequenced input: sorted CD4+, CD8+, or CD8+CD57+ T cells (not recorded which) from PBMCs. These TCRs come from a human donor with aplastic anemia.

In this sample, this clonotype turned up a few times. The chain recombines TRBV7-9 with TRBJ1-6; D ambiguous. Trimming cost V 5 bases and J 8 bases, with 19 bases left between them. The CDR3 length is 16 residues. The germline CDR1 and CDR2 sequences are SEHNR and FQNEAQ (reference sequence). CDR3 DNA: TGTGCCAGCAGCAGCTCTCTGGCCCCAAGGGATTCACCCCTCCACTTT. As protein: CASSSSLAPRDSPLHF.

This CDR3 reads CASSLAGAFSYEQYF. CDR3 nucleotides: TGCGCCAGCAGCTTGGCGGGGGCTTTTTCCTACGAGCAGTACTTC. The chain recombines TRBV5-1 with TRBJ2-7; D may match TRBD1 or TRBD2 (6 bases each). The germline CDR1 and CDR2 sequences are SGHRS and YFSETQ. The CDR3 is 15 residues long. V lost 0 bases and J lost 1, with 11 bases in between.

The chain employs TRBV2 and TRBJ2-1, with TRBD2 as a possible D gene (6 bases). Germline CDR1 reads SNHLY; CDR2 reads FYNNEI. Trimming left V 6 bases short and J 8 bases short, with 14 bases between. CDR3 length equals 13 residues. This CDR3 reads CASRHGRGYEQFF. CDR3 DNA sequence: TGTGCCAGCAGACATGGTCGGGGGTATGAGCAGTTCTTC.

There are a few counts of this clonotype. This chain connects TRBV7-3 to TRBJ1-2, with D unresolved. This CDR3 is built from 12 residues. V was trimmed by 2 bases and J by 6 bases, leaving 7 bases between them. Per the germline V gene, CDR1 is SGHTA and CDR2 is FQGTGA. For the CDR3, the DNA is TGTGCCAGCAGCTTAGAGGGTAATGGCTACACCTTC. Protein sequence: CASSLEGNGYTF.

This clonotype appeared many times. This sequence joins TRBV20-1 and TRBJ2-7, with TRBD2 identical over 10 bases. V dropped 6 bases and J dropped 2; count of bases not matched to a gene: 7. Germline V gene data show CDR1 as DFQATT and CDR2 as SNEGSKA (reference sequence). The CDR3 runs 14 residues. CDR3 loop: CSAGISGRAYEQYF. DNA for the CDR3: TGCAGTGCGGGTATCAGCGGGAGGGCCTACGAGCAGTACTTC.

The chain recombines TRBV20-1 with TRBJ2-3, with D possibly TRBD1 on 5 matching bases. Trimming left V 1 base short and J 9 bases short, with 11 bases between. Germline V lookup: CDR1 DFQATT, CDR2 SNEGSKA (reference sequence). The CDR3 consists of 12 residues. The CDR3 region is CSARAGQETQYF. The CDR3 nucleotides read TGCAGTGCTAGAGCAGGGCAGGAAACGCAGTATTTT.

J is TRBJ1-1 and V is TRBV15; 7 bases are shared with TRBD1. Germline V gene data show CDR1 as LNHNV and CDR2 as YYDKDF (reference sequence). The CDR3 is 16 residues long. J gave up 3 bases and V 1 base, and 8 bases lay outside the gene matches. CDR3 coding DNA: TGTGCCACCAGCAGAGGTAAGGGGCAGGGGGACACTGAAGCTTTCTTT. Residues: CATSRGKGQGDTEAFF.

There are many counts of this clonotype. The V call is TRBV20-1, the J call TRBJ1-3; D perhaps matches TRBD1 (6 bases). Trimming took off 7 bases at V and 0 bases at J, with 13 bases between the two ends. Germline values: CDR1 DFQATT, CDR2 SNEGSKA (reference sequence). This CDR3 comprises 14 residues. The CDR3 region is CSVGKDSSGNTIYF. DNA of the CDR3: TGCAGTGTCGGCAAGGACAGCTCTGGAAACACCATATATTTT.

This clonotype occurred a few times. The chain uses TRBV11-1 and TRBJ1-6; unclear D gene. Trimming cost V 4 bases and J 6 bases, with 7 bases left between them. The germline V gene encodes CDR1 SGHAT and CDR2 FQDESV (reference sequence). This CDR3 region has 13 residues. For the CDR3, the DNA is TGTGCCAGCAGCTCCACCATTAATTCACCCCTCCACTTT. Protein sequence: CASSSTINSPLHF.

The chain recombines TRBV7-9 with TRBJ2-5; 12 nucleotides align to TRBD2. CDR3 length: 17 amino acids. Germline loops: CDR1 SEHNR, CDR2 FQNEAQ (reference sequence). The V segment lost 5 bases and the J segment 5 bases; nucleotides outside the gene matches: 12. CDR3 sequence reads: CASSLDSSGGAQETQYF. DNA of the CDR3: TGTGCCAGCAGCCTCGACTCTAGCGGGGGGGCCCAGGAGACCCAGTACTTC.

Details on this clonotype: Sequence at one end of the junction differs from germline and may be a read error. The CDR3 spells CASTARFGTLAF. DNA of the CDR3: TGTGCAAGCACCGCTAGGTTCGGCACCCTGGCCTTC. The chain recombines TRBV28 with TRBJ1-2, with no clear D. The germline gives CDR1 MDHEN, CDR2 SYDVKM. CDR3 length equals 12 residues.

This clonotype occurred many times. The V call is TRBV2, the J call TRBJ1-5; maybe TRBD1 (5 bases). This CDR3 is 14 amino acids long. In germline, CDR1 is SNHLY, CDR2 FYNNEI. The V end lost 6 bases, the J end lost 4 bases, and 13 bases lay between the germline ends. In DNA form, the CDR3 reads TGTGCCAGCAGAACTGGGACGGGAAATCAGCCCCAGCATTTT. Its protein product is CASRTGTGNQPQHF.

The V gene is TRBV24-1, the J gene TRBJ2-1, with 8 bases fitting TRBD2. The ends lost 2 bases at V and 0 bases at J; junction bases unmatched: 8. The CDR3 totals 18 residues. The germline V gene encodes CDR1 KGHDR and CDR2 SFDVKD. In DNA form, the CDR3 reads TGTGCCACCAGTGATTGGGGTCTACGGGGGGGCTCCTACAATGAGCAGTTCTTC. This codes for CATSDWGLRGGSYNEQFF.

This clonotype was picked up a small number of times. The chain joins TRBV7-2 to TRBJ1-6; D unresolved. The germline V gene has CDR1 SGHTA and CDR2 FQGNSA. CDR3 length: 14 amino acids. Trimming took 4 bases from V and 11 from J, leaving 15 bases between them. The CDR3 spells CASSSRTTKAPLHF. CDR3 DNA sequence: TGTGCCAGCAGCTCAAGAACTACGAAGGCACCCCTCCACTTT.

In this sample, this clonotype turned up many times. This chain joins TRBV3-1 and TRBJ1-6; D might be TRBD1 (5 bases). Deletions cut 4 bases from V and 8 bases from J, with 15 bases between. The CDR3 consists of 15 residues. CDR1 LGHDT and CDR2 YNNKEL come from the germline V gene (reference sequence). Here the CDR3 DNA reads TGTGCCAGCAGCCCCAGGACACCTAAATATTCACCCCTCCACTTT. Translating gives CASSPRTPKYSPLHF.

This clonotype came up a few times. The chain links TRBV19 to TRBJ1-1; no clear D gene. The CDR3 is 12 residues long. The germline V gene has CDR1 LNHDA and CDR2 SQIVND (reference sequence). Trimming removed 7 bases from V and 7 bases from J, with 13 bases in between. The CDR3 bases are TGTGCCAGTAACTCGGAGTCCGATGAAGCTTTCTTT. Protein product: CASNSESDEAFF.

The table lists this clonotype with a few counts. This rearrangement joins TRBV2 to TRBJ1-2; 8 positions match TRBD1. Germline CDR1 SNHLY, CDR2 FYNNEI. This CDR3 comprises 14 residues. V was pared by 6 bases and J by 3 bases, with 6 bases of the junction left unmatched. CDR3 DNA sequence: TGTGCCAGCAGCCCCGACAGGGGCGACTATGGCTACACCTTC. Its translation: CASSPDRGDYGYTF.

The rearrangement links TRBV7-3 to TRBJ2-2; TRBD1 agrees at 7 bases. Germline V gene lookup returns CDR1 SGHTA and CDR2 FQGTGA. The CDR3 totals 16 residues. The V and J ends lost 5 bases and 0 bases, in that order; junction bases with no gene match: 6. CDR3 region: CASSKTGPTNTGELFF. CDR3 nucleotide sequence: TGTGCCAGCAGCAAGACAGGGCCCACGAACACCGGGGAGCTGTTTTTT.

The rearrangement links TRBV5-1 to TRBJ1-2, with D tentatively TRBD1 (5 bases). The CDR3 length is 13 residues. V lost 4 bases to trimming and J lost 7 bases, with 14 bases between them. Per germline, CDR1 SGHRS and CDR2 YFSETQ. The CDR3: CASSAMQGSGYTF. CDR3 in DNA: TGCGCCAGCAGCGCGATGCAGGGAAGTGGCTACACCTTC.

The chain recombines TRBV9 with TRBJ2-1; TRBD1 or TRBD2 may be the D gene (5 bases each). The J call may be faulty, since TRBJ2-7 better matches the DNA end. The germline V gene encodes CDR1 SGDLS and CDR2 YYNGEE. This CDR3 comprises 15 residues. CDR3 coding DNA: TGTGCCAGCAGGGAAGGGACGGGCGAAGACTACGAGCAGTACTTC. This encodes CASREGTGEDYEQYF.

This chain joins TRBV20-1 and TRBJ2-7; unclear D gene. The CDR3 runs 13 residues. V gave up 1 base and J gave up 5 bases, with 12 bases separating them. The germline V gene encodes CDR1 DFQATT and CDR2 SNEGSKA (reference sequence). Here the CDR3 DNA reads TGCAGTGCTAGAGCTGGGAACAACAACGAGCAGTACTTC. Protein sequence: CSARAGNNNEQYF.

The gene calls are TRBV19 and TRBJ2-1; D ambiguous. Germline V gene sequence: CDR1 LNHDA, CDR2 SQIVND (reference sequence). Trimming stripped 3 bases from V and 9 bases from J, with 9 bases between. The CDR3 covers 12 residues. CDR3 region: CASSIVASEQFF. The CDR3 DNA sequence: TGTGCCAGTAGTATTGTCGCATCTGAGCAGTTCTTC.

The V call is TRBV7-7, the J call TRBJ2-5, with TRBD2 matching 11 bases. The V gene's germline CDR1 is SSHAT and CDR2 FNYEAQ (reference sequence). This CDR3 is 17 amino acids long. The junction had 10 bases not matched to a gene; V was cut back by 5 bases and J by 2 bases. The CDR3 DNA reads as TGTGCCAGCAGCCCCAGGACTAGCGGGCGGATACAAGAGACCCAGTACTTC. Its protein is CASSPRTSGRIQETQYF.

At least ten counts were recorded for this clonotype. The V call is TRBV6-1, the J call TRBJ2-2, with 7 bases aligning to TRBD1. V lost 10 bases, J lost 1 base, and 9 bases stayed unmatched. This CDR3 has 15 residues. The germline V gene encodes CDR1 MNHNS and CDR2 SASEGT. The CDR3 sequence: CATKTDRVNTGELFF. CDR3 nucleotides: TGTGCCACCAAAACCGACAGGGTGAACACCGGGGAGCTGTTTTTT.

V gene TRBV10-1 combines with J gene TRBJ2-7; D possibly corresponds to TRBD2 (5 bases). The germline V gene encodes CDR1 WNHNN and CDR2 SYGVQD (reference sequence). Deletions cut 8 bases from V and 0 bases from J, with 8 bases between. The CDR3 is 12 residues long. The CDR3 nucleotides are TGCGCCAGCGGGGAGACCTCCTACGAGCAGTACTTC. Its translation: CASGETSYEQYF.

This clonotype was recorded many times. The DNA for the CDR3 is TGCGCCAGCAGCCAGCTAGACATGGGGTTTTTTTCTAGCGAGCAGTACTTC. It specifies CASSQLDMGFFSSEQYF. The chain is built from TRBV4-1 and TRBJ2-7; D is unresolved. The CDR3 is made up of 17 amino acids. Per the germline V gene, CDR1 is MGHRA and CDR2 is YSYEKL. The germline V and J ends were trimmed by 3 bases and 6 bases, with 24 bases remaining between them.

The chain joins TRBV20-1 to TRBJ1-5; 8 positions agree with TRBD1. V gave up 3 bases and J gave up 0 bases; unmatched junction bases: 4. Germline lookup yields CDR1 DFQATT and CDR2 SNEGSKA (reference sequence). The CDR3 contains 15 residues. CDR3: CSARGQAYSNQPQHF. The CDR3 bases are TGCAGTGCTAGGGGACAGGCCTATAGCAATCAGCCCCAGCATTTT.

This sequence joins TRBV5-1 and TRBJ2-3; 11 nucleotides agree with TRBD2. In germline, CDR1 is SGHRS, CDR2 YFSETQ. J gave up 2 bases and V 0 bases, and 5 bases lay outside the gene matches. CDR3 length: 17 amino acids. In DNA, the CDR3 is TGCGCCAGCAGCTTGGAGTCTAGCGGGGGGACCACAGATACGCAGTATTTT. This encodes CASSLESSGGTTDTQYF.

In the case of this clonotype: Relative to the germline gene, one junction end is altered; a read error may explain this. The V call is TRBV19, the J call TRBJ1-6; D not certain. In germline, CDR1 is LNHDA, CDR2 SQIVND (reference sequence). This CDR3 spans 13 amino acids. CDR3 sequence: CASSGGGGSPLYF. The CDR3 coding sequence is TGTGCCAGTAGCGGTGGCGGTGGCTCACCCCTCTACTTT.

This clonotype came up many times. This chain links TRBV5-5 with TRBJ2-3; D is unresolved. This CDR3 comprises 13 residues. The V and J ends lost 0 bases and 5 bases respectively, with 7 bases between them. The V gene's germline CDR1 is SGHKS and CDR2 YYEKEE (reference sequence). The CDR3 protein is CASSLVAVDTQYF. CDR3 sequence (DNA): TGTGCCAGCAGCTTGGTGGCAGTAGATACGCAGTATTTT.